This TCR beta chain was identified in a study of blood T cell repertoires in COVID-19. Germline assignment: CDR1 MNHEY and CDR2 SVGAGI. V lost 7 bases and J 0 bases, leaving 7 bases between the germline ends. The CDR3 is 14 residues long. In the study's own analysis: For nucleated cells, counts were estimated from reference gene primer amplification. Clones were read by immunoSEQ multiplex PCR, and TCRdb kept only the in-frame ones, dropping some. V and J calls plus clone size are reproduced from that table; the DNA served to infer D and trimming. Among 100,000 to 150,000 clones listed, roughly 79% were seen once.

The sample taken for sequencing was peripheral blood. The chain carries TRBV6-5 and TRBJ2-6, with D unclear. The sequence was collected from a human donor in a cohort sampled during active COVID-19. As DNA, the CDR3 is TGTGCCAGCATAAACAGCTCTGGGGCCAACGTCCTGACTTTC. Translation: CASINSSGANVLTF.